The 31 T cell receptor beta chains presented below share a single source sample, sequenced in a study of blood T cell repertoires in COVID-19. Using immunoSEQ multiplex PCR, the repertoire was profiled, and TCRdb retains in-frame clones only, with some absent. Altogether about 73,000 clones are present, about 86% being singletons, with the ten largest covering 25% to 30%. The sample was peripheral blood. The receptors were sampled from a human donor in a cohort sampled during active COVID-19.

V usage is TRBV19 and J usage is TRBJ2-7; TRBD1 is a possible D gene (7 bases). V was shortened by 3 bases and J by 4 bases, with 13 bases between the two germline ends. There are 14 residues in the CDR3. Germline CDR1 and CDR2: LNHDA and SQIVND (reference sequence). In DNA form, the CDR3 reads TGTGCCAGTAGTATTCAGGGGGGTCTTTACGAGCAGTACTTC. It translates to CASSIQGGLYEQYF.

The CDR3 DNA sequence: TGTGCCAGCAGCCAAGAGCGGCTAGCCAAAAACATTCAGTACTTC. Translating it yields CASSQERLAKNIQYF. J is TRBJ2-4 and V is TRBV3-1 (or the pseudogene TRBV3-2); D gene unclear. Germline lookup yields CDR1 LGHDT and CDR2 YNNKEL (reference sequence). Trimming took off 0 bases at V and 0 bases at J, with 6 bases between the two ends. This CDR3 has 15 residues.

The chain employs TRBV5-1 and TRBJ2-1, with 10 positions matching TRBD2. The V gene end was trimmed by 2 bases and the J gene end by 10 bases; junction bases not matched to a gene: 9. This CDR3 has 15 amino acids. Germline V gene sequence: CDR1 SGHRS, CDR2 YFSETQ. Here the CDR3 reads CASSFSASGGREQFF. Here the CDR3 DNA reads TGCGCCAGCAGCTTCTCGGCTAGCGGGGGAAGAGAGCAGTTCTTC.

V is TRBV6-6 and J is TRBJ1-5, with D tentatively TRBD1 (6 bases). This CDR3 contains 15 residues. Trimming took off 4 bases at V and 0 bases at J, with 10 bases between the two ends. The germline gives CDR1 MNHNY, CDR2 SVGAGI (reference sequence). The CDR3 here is CASSWGQNSNQPQHF. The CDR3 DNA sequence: TGTGCCAGCAGTTGGGGGCAGAATAGCAATCAGCCCCAGCATTTT.

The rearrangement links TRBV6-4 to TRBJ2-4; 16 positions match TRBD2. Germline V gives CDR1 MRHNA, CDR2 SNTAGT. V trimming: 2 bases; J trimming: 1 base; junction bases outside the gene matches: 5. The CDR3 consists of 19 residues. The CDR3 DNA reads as TGTGCCAGCAGTGACGCGGGACTAGCGGGGGGGCCGGCCAAAAACATTCAGTACTTC. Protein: CASSDAGLAGGPAKNIQYF.

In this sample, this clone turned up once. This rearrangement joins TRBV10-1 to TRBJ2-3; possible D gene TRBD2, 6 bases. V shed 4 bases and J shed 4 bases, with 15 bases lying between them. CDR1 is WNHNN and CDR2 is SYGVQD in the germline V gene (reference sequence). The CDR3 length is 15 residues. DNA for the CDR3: TGCGCCAGCAGTGGATTCGGGCTAGCGTCAGATACGCAGTATTTT. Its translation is CASSGFGLASDTQYF.

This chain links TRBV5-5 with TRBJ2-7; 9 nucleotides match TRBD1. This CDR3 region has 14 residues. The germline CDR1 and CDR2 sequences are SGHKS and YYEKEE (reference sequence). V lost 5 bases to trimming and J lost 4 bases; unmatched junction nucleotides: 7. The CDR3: CASRRQGVDYEQYF. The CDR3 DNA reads TGTGCCAGCAGACGACAGGGGGTGGATTACGAGCAGTACTTC.

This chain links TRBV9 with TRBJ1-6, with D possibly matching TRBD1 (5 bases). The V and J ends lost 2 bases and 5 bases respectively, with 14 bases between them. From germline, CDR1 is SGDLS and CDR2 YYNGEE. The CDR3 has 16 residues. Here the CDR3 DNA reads TGTGCCAGCAGCGTGAGTCTCGGGGGGAATAATTCACCCCTCCACTTT. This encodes CASSVSLGGNNSPLHF.

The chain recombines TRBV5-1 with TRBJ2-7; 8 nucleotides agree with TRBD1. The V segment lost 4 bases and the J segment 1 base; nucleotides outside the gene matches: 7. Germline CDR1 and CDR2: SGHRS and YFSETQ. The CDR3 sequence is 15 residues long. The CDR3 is CASSVRTGISYEQYF. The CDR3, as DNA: TGCGCCAGCAGCGTAAGGACAGGGATTTCCTACGAGCAGTACTTC.

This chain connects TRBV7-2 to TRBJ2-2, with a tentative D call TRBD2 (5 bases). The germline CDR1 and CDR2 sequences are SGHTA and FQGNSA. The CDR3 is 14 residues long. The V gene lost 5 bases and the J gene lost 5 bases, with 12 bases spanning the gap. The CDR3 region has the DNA TGTGCCAGCAGCCCCACCCGGGATACCGGGGAGCTGTTTTTT. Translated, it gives CASSPTRDTGELFF. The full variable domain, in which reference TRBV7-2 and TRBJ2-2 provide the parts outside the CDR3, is GAGVSQSPSNKVTEKGKDVELRCDPISGHTALYWYRQSLGQGLEFLIYFQGNSAPDKSGLPSDRFSAERTGGSVSTLTIQRTQQEDSAVYLCASSPTRDTGELFFGEGSRLTVL.

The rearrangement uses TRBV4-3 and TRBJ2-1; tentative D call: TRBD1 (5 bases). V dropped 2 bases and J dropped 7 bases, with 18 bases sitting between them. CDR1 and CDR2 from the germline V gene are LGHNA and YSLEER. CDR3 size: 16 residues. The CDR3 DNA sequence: TGCGCCAGCAGCCAACAATTCGACTTGGCAGGGAATGAGCAGTTCTTC. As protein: CASSQQFDLAGNEQFF.

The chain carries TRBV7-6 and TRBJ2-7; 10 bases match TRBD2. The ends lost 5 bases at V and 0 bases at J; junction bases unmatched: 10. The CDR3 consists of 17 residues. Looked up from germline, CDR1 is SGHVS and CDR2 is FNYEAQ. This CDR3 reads CASSPFPGLASSYEQYF. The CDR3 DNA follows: TGTGCCAGCAGCCCCTTCCCGGGACTAGCGTCCTCCTACGAGCAGTACTTC.

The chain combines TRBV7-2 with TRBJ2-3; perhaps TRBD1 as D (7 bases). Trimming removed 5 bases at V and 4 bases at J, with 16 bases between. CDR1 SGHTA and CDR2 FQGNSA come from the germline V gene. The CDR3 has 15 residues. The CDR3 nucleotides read TGTGCCAGCAGCCAGGGGGGCCTCAGATCAGATACGCAGTATTTT. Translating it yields CASSQGGLRSDTQYF.

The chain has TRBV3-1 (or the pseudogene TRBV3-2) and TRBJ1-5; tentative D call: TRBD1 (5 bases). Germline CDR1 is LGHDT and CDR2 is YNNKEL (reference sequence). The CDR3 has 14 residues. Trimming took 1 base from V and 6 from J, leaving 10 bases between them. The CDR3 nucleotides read TGTGCCAGCAGCCAAGGGGGAAGGGGTCAGCCCCAGCATTTT. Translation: CASSQGGRGQPQHF.

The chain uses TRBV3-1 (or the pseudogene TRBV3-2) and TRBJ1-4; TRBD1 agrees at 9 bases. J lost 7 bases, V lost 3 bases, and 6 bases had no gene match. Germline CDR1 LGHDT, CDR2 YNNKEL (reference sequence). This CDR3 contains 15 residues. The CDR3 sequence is CASSQPGTGIEKLFF. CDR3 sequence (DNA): TGTGCCAGCAGCCAGCCCGGGACAGGGATTGAAAAACTGTTTTTT.

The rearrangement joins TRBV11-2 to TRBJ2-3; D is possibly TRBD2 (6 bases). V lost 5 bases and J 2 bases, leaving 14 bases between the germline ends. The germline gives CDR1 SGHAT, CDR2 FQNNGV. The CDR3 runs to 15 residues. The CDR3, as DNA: TGTGCCAGCAGCATCGGGACTCAACCCACAGATACGCAGTATTTT. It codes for CASSIGTQPTDTQYF.

CDR3 sequence (DNA): TGCGCCAGCAGCTCGCGTCCAGGAGTTCGGACAGGGGTAAACGTCCTGACTTTC. Encoded protein: CASSSRPGVRTGVNVLTF. This chain connects TRBV5-1 to TRBJ2-6; 9 bases agree with TRBD1. V lost 3 bases to trimming and J lost 10 bases; unmatched junction nucleotides: 17. This CDR3 contains 18 residues. Germline V lookup: CDR1 SGHRS, CDR2 YFSETQ.

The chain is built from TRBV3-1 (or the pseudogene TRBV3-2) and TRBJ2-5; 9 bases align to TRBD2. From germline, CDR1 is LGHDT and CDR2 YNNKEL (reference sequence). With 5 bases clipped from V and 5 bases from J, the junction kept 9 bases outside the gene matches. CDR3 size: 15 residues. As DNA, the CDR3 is TGTGCCAGCAGCGGCGGGACTAGCAACCGGGAGACCCAGTACTTC. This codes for CASSGGTSNRETQYF.

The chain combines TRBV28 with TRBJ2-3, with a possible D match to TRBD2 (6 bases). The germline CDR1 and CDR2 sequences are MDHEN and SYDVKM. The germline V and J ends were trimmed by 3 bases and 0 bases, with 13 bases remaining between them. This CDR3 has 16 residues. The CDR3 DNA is TGTGCCAGCAGTTTGGCGGAGGGACCTAGCACAGATACGCAGTATTTT. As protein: CASSLAEGPSTDTQYF.

DNA of the CDR3: TGTGCCAGCAGACAAGAGACAGGGGAAAAAAAACTGTTTTTT. The encoded protein is CASRQETGEKKLFF. V usage is TRBV2 and J usage is TRBJ1-4, with TRBD1 matching over 8 bases. Germline V gene lookup returns CDR1 SNHLY and CDR2 FYNNEI. J lost 9 bases, V lost 6 bases, and 9 bases had no gene match. The CDR3 is 14 amino acids. Complete variable domain (other parts from reference TRBV2 and TRBJ1-4): EPEVTQTPSHQVTQMGQEVILRCVPISNHLYFYWYRQILGQKVEFLVSFYNNEISEKSEIFDDQFSVERPDGSNFTLKIRSTKLEDSAMYFCASRQETGEKKLFFGSGTQLSVL.

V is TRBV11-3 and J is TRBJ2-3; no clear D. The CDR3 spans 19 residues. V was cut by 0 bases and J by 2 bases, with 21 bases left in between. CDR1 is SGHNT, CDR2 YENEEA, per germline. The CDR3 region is CASSLDAPISVRPTDTQYF. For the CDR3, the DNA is TGTGCCAGCAGCTTAGATGCACCCATCAGCGTTAGGCCCACAGATACGCAGTATTTT.

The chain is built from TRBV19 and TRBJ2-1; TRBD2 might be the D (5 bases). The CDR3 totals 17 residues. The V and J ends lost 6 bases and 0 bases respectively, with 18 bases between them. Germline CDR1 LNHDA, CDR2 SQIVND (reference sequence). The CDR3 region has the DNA TGTGCCAGTAGGGCCATTGTCGGACTCAGCTCCTACAATGAGCAGTTCTTC. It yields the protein CASRAIVGLSSYNEQFF.

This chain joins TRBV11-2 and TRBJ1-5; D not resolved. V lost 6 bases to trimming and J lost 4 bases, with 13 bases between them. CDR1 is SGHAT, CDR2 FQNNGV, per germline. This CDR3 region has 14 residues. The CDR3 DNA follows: TGTGCCAGCAGTCCTCATGGGCCTAATCAGCCCCAGCATTTT. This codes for CASSPHGPNQPQHF. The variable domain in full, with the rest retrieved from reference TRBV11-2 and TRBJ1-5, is EAGVAQSPRYKIIEKRQSVAFWCNPISGHATLYWYQQILGQGPKLLIQFQNNGVVDDSQLPKDRFSAERLKGVDSTLKIQPAKLEDSAVYLCASSPHGPNQPQHFGDGTRLSIL.

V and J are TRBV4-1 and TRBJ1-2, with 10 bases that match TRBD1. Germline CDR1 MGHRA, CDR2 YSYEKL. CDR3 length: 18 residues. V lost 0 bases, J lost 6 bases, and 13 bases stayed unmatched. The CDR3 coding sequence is TGCGCCAGCAGCCAAGATCTAATACGGGGACAGGGGCAAGATGGCTACACCTTC. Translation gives CASSQDLIRGQGQDGYTF.

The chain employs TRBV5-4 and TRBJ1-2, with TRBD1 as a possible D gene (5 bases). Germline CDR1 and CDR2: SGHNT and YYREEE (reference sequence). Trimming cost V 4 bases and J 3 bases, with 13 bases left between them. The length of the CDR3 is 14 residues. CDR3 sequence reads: CASSGGTDDYGYTF. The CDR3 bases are TGTGCCAGCAGCGGCGGGACGGATGACTATGGCTACACCTTC.

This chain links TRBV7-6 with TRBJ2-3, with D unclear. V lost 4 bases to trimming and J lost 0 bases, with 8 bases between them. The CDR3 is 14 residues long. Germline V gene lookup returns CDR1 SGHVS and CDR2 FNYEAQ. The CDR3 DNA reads TGTGCCAGCAGCTCCCCGACTAGCACAGATACGCAGTATTTT. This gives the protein CASSSPTSTDTQYF. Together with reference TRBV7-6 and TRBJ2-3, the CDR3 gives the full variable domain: GAGVSQSPRYKVTKRGQDVALRCDPISGHVSLYWYRQALGQGPEFLTYFNYEAQQDKSGLPNDRFSAERPEGSISTLTIQRTEQRDSAMYRCASSSPTSTDTQYFGPGTRLTVL.

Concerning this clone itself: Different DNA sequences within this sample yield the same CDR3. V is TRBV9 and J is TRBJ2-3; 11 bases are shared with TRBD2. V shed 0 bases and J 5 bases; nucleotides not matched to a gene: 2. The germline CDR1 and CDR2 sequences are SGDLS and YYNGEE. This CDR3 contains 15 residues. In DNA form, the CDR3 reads TGTGCCAGCAGCGTAGTAGCGGGGGGGGGAGATACGCAGTATTTT. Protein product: CASSVVAGGGDTQYF.

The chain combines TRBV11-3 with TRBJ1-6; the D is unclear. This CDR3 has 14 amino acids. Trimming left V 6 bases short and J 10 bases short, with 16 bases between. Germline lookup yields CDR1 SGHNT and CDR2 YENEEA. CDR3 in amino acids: CASRLASSSSPLHF. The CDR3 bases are TGTGCCAGCAGACTAGCGAGTTCAAGCTCACCCCTCCACTTT.

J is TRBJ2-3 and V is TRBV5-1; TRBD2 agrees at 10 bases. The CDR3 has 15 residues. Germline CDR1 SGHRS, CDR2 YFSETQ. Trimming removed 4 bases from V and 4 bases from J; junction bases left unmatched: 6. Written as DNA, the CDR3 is TGCGCCAGCAGCCCAGGGACTAGCGCGGCAGATACGCAGTATTTT. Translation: CASSPGTSAADTQYF.

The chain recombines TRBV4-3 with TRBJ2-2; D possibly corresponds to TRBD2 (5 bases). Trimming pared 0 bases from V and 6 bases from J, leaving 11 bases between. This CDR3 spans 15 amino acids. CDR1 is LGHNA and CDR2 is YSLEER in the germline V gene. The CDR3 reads CASSQDEGIPGELFF. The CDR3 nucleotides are TGCGCCAGCAGCCAAGATGAGGGAATCCCCGGGGAGCTGTTTTTT.

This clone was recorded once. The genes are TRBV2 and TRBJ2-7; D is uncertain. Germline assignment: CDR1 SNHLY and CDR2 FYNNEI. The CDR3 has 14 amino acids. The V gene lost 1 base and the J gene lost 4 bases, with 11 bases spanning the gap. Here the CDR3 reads CASSEGRLAYEQYF. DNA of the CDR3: TGTGCCAGCAGTGAAGGCAGACTCGCATACGAGCAGTACTTC.